Sequencing of this T cell receptor beta chain was carried out in a study of blood T cell repertoires in COVID-19. Regarding this clone: The sample has other DNA sequences that encode this CDR3 too.

The CDR3 has 14 residues. Germline loops: CDR1 GTSNPN, CDR2 SVGIG (reference sequence). V shed 2 bases, J shed 5 bases, and the junction held 7 bases outside the gene matches. Authors' analysis steps: Amplified reference gene primers provided the basis for estimating nucleated cell counts. The method was immunoSEQ multiplex PCR; TCRdb's version includes in-frame clones alone and lacks a portion of them. V and J calls plus clone size are reproduced from that table; the DNA served to infer D and trimming. The table includes roughly 250,000 clones, approximately 82% detected once. This clonotype was sampled from a man aged 35 to 55 with active or convalescent COVID-19. The chain combines TRBV30 with TRBJ1-2, with TRBD1 matching over 8 bases. Sequencing input: peripheral blood. CDR3 sequence: CAWSPGQGGYGYTF. As DNA, the CDR3 is TGTGCCTGGAGTCCCGGACAGGGTGGGTATGGCTACACCTTC.